This T cell receptor beta chain was captured by sequencing in a study of T cell repertoires in cytomegalovirus infection. Study summary: CMV infection together with matching HLA type was indicated by public TCR beta signatures. General study points: Carriage of CMV together with the relevant HLA was identifiable through cumulative public TCR beta family frequency.

In its sample, this clonotype was seen many times. Its antigen is not known. In TCRdb, the reads were re-called with MiXCR into one record per CDR3 protein. Of roughly 500,000 distinct CDR3 sequences listed, more than 15% were seen once; the top ten hold roughly a quarter. The CDR3 contains 18 residues. V was clipped by 3 bases and J by 0 bases; unmatched bases: 13. Per germline, CDR1 SGHDT and CDR2 YYEEEE. The genes are TRBV5-6 and TRBJ2-3; 7 nucleotides agree with TRBD2. The sample consisted of CD8+ T cells from PBMCs. The TCR originated in a human donor in good health (CMV status not recorded). Some clones in this sample may be carry-over from other donors' samples. Here the CDR3 DNA reads TGTGCCAGCAGCTCCCCGTTGTTACTAGCGTTTAGCACAGATACGCAGTATTTT. It is translated as CASSSPLLLAFSTDTQYF.